Shown below are 8 T cell receptor beta chains from a single sample sequenced in a study of Ad26.COV2.S vaccination and SARS-CoV-2 variants. The table came from immunoSEQ multiplex PCR; TCRdb's copy has only in-frame clones and leaves some out. The table has around 450,000 clones, approximately 89% seen once. Treatment defined: approximately 18 received Ad26.COV2.S at low or high dose, single or two shots; roughly five received placebo; per-sample allocation not given. Sample collection was performed on day 63 after the first vaccine or placebo injection. The sequencing here drew on peripheral blood, taken in a trial of Ad26.COV2.S vaccine versus placebo. All receptors derive from a person aged 18-60 years who received the Ad26.COV2.S COVID-19 vaccine or a placebo.

This clone was recorded only once. The chain has TRBV4-2 and TRBJ2-2, with TRBD2 as a possible D gene (5 bases). The CDR3 contains 17 residues. Deletions cut 2 bases from V and 4 bases from J, with 17 bases between. Germline CDR1 is LGHNA and CDR2 is YNFKEQ. In DNA form, the CDR3 reads TGTGCCAGCAGCCAACTAGGGAGTGGGGAATCCACCGGGGAGCTGTTTTTT. The encoded protein is CASSQLGSGESTGELFF.

In its sample, this clone was seen many times. The V call is TRBV2, the J call TRBJ1-5; perhaps TRBD1 as D (5 bases). V shed 7 bases and J shed 0 bases, with 10 bases lying between them. This CDR3 contains 14 residues. Germline assignment: CDR1 SNHLY and CDR2 FYNNEI. As DNA, the CDR3 is TGTGCCAGCAACCCCACAGGTAGCAATCAGCCCCAGCATTTT. Protein sequence: CASNPTGSNQPQHF.

As to this clone: Different DNA sequences within this sample yield the same CDR3. The chain joins TRBV4-2 to TRBJ1-1; D remains unclear. Trimming took off 0 bases at V and 1 base at J, with 3 bases between the two ends. Germline V gives CDR1 LGHNA, CDR2 YNFKEQ. The CDR3 extends over 13 amino acids. CDR3 bases: TGTGCCAGCAGCCAAGATGGGAACACTGAAGCTTTCTTT. It yields the protein CASSQDGNTEAFF.

The gene calls are TRBV4-3 and TRBJ1-1, with D perhaps matching TRBD1 (5 bases). V lost 4 bases to trimming and J lost 3 bases, with 15 bases between them. The length of the CDR3 is 15 residues. The germline V gene has CDR1 LGHNA and CDR2 YSLEER. CDR3 DNA sequence: TGCGCCAGCAGCCGGGGCGGGGGACGTTACACTGAAGCTTTCTTT. This sequence encodes CASSRGGGRYTEAFF.

The chain has TRBV5-6 and TRBJ2-7; either TRBD1 or TRBD2 may fit D (5 bases each). Germline loops: CDR1 SGHDT, CDR2 YYEEEE. The CDR3 has 13 residues. V was pared by 4 bases and J by 5 bases, with 13 bases between. The CDR3 bases are TGTGCCAGCAGCATGCTATGGGGGAACGAGCAGTACGTC. This encodes CASSMLWGNEQYV.

The chain has TRBV12-5 and TRBJ2-2, with D tentatively TRBD1 or TRBD2 (5 bases each). The germline V gene encodes CDR1 LGHNT and CDR2 FRNRAP. Trimming removed 6 bases at V and 1 base at J, with 15 bases between. There are 16 residues in the CDR3. The CDR3 region has the DNA TGTGCTAGTGGCCAGAGAGGGGCGGGGAACACCGGGGAGCTGTTTTTT. Translated: CASGQRGAGNTGELFF.

The J gene is TRBJ1-6, the V gene TRBV2, with 7 bases aligning to TRBD1. The trim removed 6 bases at V and 3 bases at J, leaving 5 bases unmatched. Germline V gene sequence: CDR1 SNHLY, CDR2 FYNNEI. This CDR3 spans 15 amino acids. The CDR3 coding sequence is TGTGCCAGCAGCCGGGACAGCGGCTATAATTCACCCCTCCACTTT. Translated: CASSRDSGYNSPLHF.

This chain uses TRBV4-2 with TRBJ1-2; 7 bases map to TRBD1. This CDR3 is 14 amino acids long. The V gene's germline CDR1 is LGHNA and CDR2 YNFKEQ. With V trimmed by 1 base and J by 6 bases, 5 bases remained unmatched. CDR3 sequence reads: CASSQGDRDDGYTF. The CDR3 nucleotides read TGTGCCAGCAGCCAAGGCGACAGGGACGATGGCTACACCTTC.